This is a list of T cell receptor beta chains from one sample in a study of blood T cell repertoires in COVID-19. Data came from immunoSEQ multiplex PCR; TCRdb stores just in-frame clones and leaves some out. The table includes 90,000 or so clones, around 72% detected once. Sequencing was performed on peripheral blood. These receptors were taken from a woman between 55 and 75 years old in a cohort sampled during active or convalescent COVID-19. CDR3s include the opening cysteine and the closing phenylalanine or tryptophan. D genes are given only for firm matches. Not all rows give a size; the values are once, few, many and, for expanded clones, a class.

>TRBJ2-1|.|TRBD1|TRBV2
CASSGGQVNEQFF
TGTGCCAGCAGCGGGGGACAGGTGAATGAGCAGTTCTTC
>TRBJ1-2|.|TRBD1|TRBV6-5
CASSRGQGNYGYTF
TGTGCCAGTAGTAGGGGACAGGGTAACTATGGCTACACCTTC
>TRBJ2-4|few|.|TRBV6-1
CASSEWETAAKNIQYF
TGTGCCAGCAGTGAATGGGAGACGGCAGCCAAAAACATTCAGTACTTC
>TRBJ1-1|once|TRBD1|TRBV3-1/TRBV3-2
CASSQEGGGNTEAFF
TGTGCCAGCAGCCAAGAAGGAGGGGGCAACACTGAAGCTTTCTTT
>TRBJ2-7|.|TRBD2|TRBV5-1
CASSLAGLALEQYF
TGCGCCAGCAGCTTGGCGGGACTAGCGTTGGAGCAGTACTTC
>TRBJ2-7|few|TRBD1|TRBV6-5
CASSRDSPYEQYF
TGTGCCAGCAGCCGGGACAGCCCCTACGAGCAGTACTTC
>TRBJ2-7|once|.|TRBV28
CASDPQGRGYEQYF
TGTGCCAGCGACCCGCAGGGAAGAGGCTACGAGCAGTACTTC
>TRBJ2-3|many|TRBD1|TRBV5-1
CASSLVAGGSTDTQYF
TGCGCCAGCAGCTTGGTGGCAGGGGGTAGCACAGATACGCAGTATTTT
>TRBJ1-1|.|TRBD1|TRBV6-5
CASSWGQGTEAFF
TGTGCCAGCAGTTGGGGACAGGGCACTGAAGCTTTCTTT
>TRBJ2-3|.|.|TRBV4-2
CASGAGIGVTDTQYF
TGTGCCAGCGGAGCAGGGATCGGCGTCACAGATACGCAGTATTTT
>TRBJ1-2|.|TRBD1|TRBV5-1
CASSLAGTGGGYTF
TGCGCCAGCAGCTTGGCAGGGACAGGGGGAGGCTACACCTTC
>TRBJ2-1|.|.|TRBV7-2
CASSSWTNQYNEQFF
TGTGCCAGCAGCTCGTGGACAAATCAGTACAATGAGCAGTTCTTC
>TRBJ2-2|few|.|TRBV5-5
CASSLAVSTGELFF
TGTGCCAGCAGCTTGGCGGTGTCAACCGGGGAGCTGTTTTTT
>TRBJ1-2|.|.|TRBV5-4
CASSLGGGRGNYGYTF
TGTGCCAGCAGCTTGGGGGGAGGGAGGGGTAACTATGGCTACACCTTC
>TRBJ2-2|.|TRBD1|TRBV19
CASRRQGTGELFF
TGTGCCAGTAGGCGACAGGGGACCGGGGAGCTGTTTTTT
>TRBJ2-5|.|TRBD2|TRBV6-5
CASSYEAGRSETQYF
TGTGCCAGCAGTTACGAAGCGGGGAGATCAGAGACCCAGTACTTC
>TRBJ2-6|.|.|TRBV29-1
CSVARSGANVLTF
TGCAGCGTTGCTCGCTCTGGGGCCAACGTCCTGACTTTC
>TRBJ2-7|.|TRBD1|TRBV24-1
CATSDYGQETSYEQYF
TGTGCCACCAGTGATTACGGACAGGAGACCTCCTACGAGCAGTACTTC
>TRBJ2-7|.|TRBD2|TRBV3-1/TRBV3-2
CASSQGAGGSYEQYF
TGTGCCAGCAGCCAAGGGGCGGGGGGTTCGTACGAGCAGTACTTC
>TRBJ2-5|.|.|TRBV18
CASSPPSLETQYF
TGTGCCAGCTCACCACCCTCCCTAGAGACCCAGTACTTC
>TRBJ1-2|few|.|TRBV5-4
CASSPPGHPNYGYTF
TGTGCCAGCAGCCCGCCGGGACACCCTAACTATGGCTACACCTTC
>TRBJ2-3|.|TRBD2|TRBV5-4
CASSFPGGRSTDTQYF
TGTGCCAGCAGCTTTCCGGGGGGAAGAAGCACAGATACGCAGTATTTT
>TRBJ1-1|few|TRBD1|TRBV2
CASSRRDRGNTEAFF
TGTGCCAGCAGCAGACGGGACAGGGGGAACACTGAAGCTTTCTTT
>TRBJ1-1|.|TRBD1|TRBV2
CASSGPIPGGQGSSEAFF
TGTGCCAGCAGTGGACCCATTCCGGGAGGACAGGGTTCTTCTGAAGCTTTCTTT
>TRBJ2-5|.|.|TRBV5-5
CASSFYGEGLTQYF
TGTGCCAGCAGCTTCTACGGAGAGGGATTGACCCAGTACTTC
>TRBJ2-7|.|TRBD1|TRBV19
CASSMVGWTGPSYEQYF
TGTGCCAGTAGTATGGTTGGTTGGACAGGACCCTCCTACGAGCAGTACTTC
>TRBJ2-7|.|.|TRBV5-4
CASSEDLRISYEQYF
TGTGCCAGCAGCGAGGACTTGCGAATCTCCTACGAGCAGTACTTC
>TRBJ1-5|once|.|TRBV30
CAWSRNRVGVGRDQPQHF
TGTGCCTGGAGTCGGAATAGAGTCGGTGTAGGTCGGGATCAGCCCCAGCATTTT
>TRBJ2-1|.|.|TRBV6-2/TRBV6-3
CASSYLGGSYNEQFF
TGTGCCAGCAGTTACTTGGGGGGCTCCTACAATGAGCAGTTCTTC
>TRBJ1-2|.|.|TRBV6-6
CASSYSGDSSHYGYTF
TGTGCCAGCAGTTACTCAGGGGACTCCTCCCACTATGGCTACACCTTC
>TRBJ2-6|.|TRBD1|TRBV28
CASSYTGGPSSGANVLTF
TGTGCCAGCAGCTACACAGGGGGCCCCAGCTCTGGGGCCAACGTCCTGACTTTC
>TRBJ2-5|.|.|TRBV5-4
CASSKNSASGETQYF
TGTGCCAGCAGCAAAAATAGTGCAAGCGGAGAGACCCAGTACTTC
>TRBJ2-2|.|TRBD2|TRBV10-1
CALGGGARTGELFF
TGCGCCTTAGGCGGGGGGGCCAGGACCGGGGAGCTGTTTTTT
>TRBJ1-2|.|TRBD1|TRBV6-5
CASSGQGRDGYTF
TGTGCCAGCAGCGGACAGGGCAGGGATGGCTACACCTTC
>TRBJ2-5|.|.|TRBV21-1
CASSKVRGQHPYFQETQYF
TGTGCCAGCAGCAAAGTAAGGGGACAGCACCCATACTTCCAAGAGACCCAGTACTTC
>TRBJ2-4|.|TRBD1|TRBV27
CASKKTGLENIQYF
TGTGCCAGCAAGAAGACAGGGTTGGAGAACATTCAGTACTTC
>TRBJ2-1|.|TRBD2|TRBV27
CASSLRTSGNNEQFF
TGTGCCAGCAGTTTAAGGACTAGCGGCAACAATGAGCAGTTCTTC
>TRBJ2-1|few|.|TRBV27
CASSWGPENEQFF
TGTGCCAGCAGTTGGGGCCCCGAGAATGAGCAGTTCTTC
>TRBJ2-5|.|.|TRBV18
CASSPVGGVGETQYF
TGTGCCAGCTCACCAGTTGGAGGGGTCGGAGAGACCCAGTACTTC
>TRBJ2-7|.|.|TRBV4-1
CASSQGNRERDEQYF
TGCGCCAGCAGCCAAGGAAACAGGGAAAGGGACGAGCAGTACTTC
>TRBJ2-1|.|TRBD2|TRBV5-1
CASSLDLAGGDNEQFF
TGCGCCAGCAGCTTGGATCTCGCGGGGGGAGACAATGAGCAGTTCTTC
>TRBJ1-2|few|TRBD1|TRBV29-1
CSVPYRGIGYGYTF
TGCAGCGTTCCATACAGGGGAATTGGCTATGGCTACACCTTC
>TRBJ1-5|.|.|TRBV18
CASSPTQGLMQPQHF
TGTGCCAGCTCACCCACACAGGGACTAATGCAGCCCCAGCATTTT
>TRBJ1-3|.|.|TRBV7-2
CASSPQYSGNTIYF
TGTGCCAGCAGCCCCCAGTACTCTGGAAACACCATATATTTT
>TRBJ1-2|.|.|TRBV5-1
CASSQNEGYYGYTF
TGCGCCAGCAGCCAAAACGAGGGTTACTATGGCTACACCTTC
>TRBJ1-2|few|.|TRBV19
CASSKDSNYGYTF
TGTGCCAGTAGTAAGGACAGCAACTATGGCTACACCTTC
>TRBJ2-6|few|TRBD1|TRBV19
CASRPVKQGGESGANVLTF
TGTGCCAGTAGGCCGGTTAAACAAGGGGGCGAGTCTGGGGCCAACGTCCTGACTTTC
>TRBJ1-4|.|TRBD1|TRBV28
CASSPTGTGISSEKLFF
TGTGCCAGCAGTCCCACCGGGACAGGGATTTCATCCGAAAAACTGTTTTTT
>TRBJ2-1|.|.|TRBV28
CASSPWGPYSYNEQFF
TGTGCCAGCAGTCCCTGGGGCCCCTACTCCTACAATGAGCAGTTCTTC
>TRBJ1-1|.|TRBD1|TRBV5-1
CASSVDRVNTEAFF
TGCGCCAGCAGCGTGGACAGGGTGAACACTGAAGCTTTCTTT
>TRBJ2-7|.|.|TRBV5-6
CASSIDTYEQYF
TGTGCCAGCAGCATAGACACCTACGAGCAGTACTTC